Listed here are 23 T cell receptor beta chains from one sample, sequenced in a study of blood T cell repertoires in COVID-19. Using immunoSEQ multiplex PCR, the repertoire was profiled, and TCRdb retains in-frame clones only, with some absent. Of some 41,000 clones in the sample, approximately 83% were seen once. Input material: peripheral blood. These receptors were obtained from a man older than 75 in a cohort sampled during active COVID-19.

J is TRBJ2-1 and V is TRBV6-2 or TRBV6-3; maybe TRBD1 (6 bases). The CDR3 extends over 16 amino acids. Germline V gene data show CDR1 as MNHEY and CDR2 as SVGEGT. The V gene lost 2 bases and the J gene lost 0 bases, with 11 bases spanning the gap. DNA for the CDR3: TGTGCCAGCAGTTACGTAGGGGGTCGCTCCTACAATGAGCAGTTCTTC. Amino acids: CASSYVGGRSYNEQFF.

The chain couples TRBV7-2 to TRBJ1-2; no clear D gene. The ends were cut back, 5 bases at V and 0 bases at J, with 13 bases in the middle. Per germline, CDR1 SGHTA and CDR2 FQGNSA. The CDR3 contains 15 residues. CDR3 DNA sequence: TGTGCCAGCAGCGAAAGGACGGGAGCTAACTATGGCTACACCTTC. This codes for CASSERTGANYGYTF.

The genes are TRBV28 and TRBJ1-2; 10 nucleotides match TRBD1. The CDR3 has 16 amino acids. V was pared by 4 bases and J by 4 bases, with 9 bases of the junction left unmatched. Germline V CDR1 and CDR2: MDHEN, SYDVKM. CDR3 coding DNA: TGTGCCAGCAGTTCCACCTCGGGACAGGGGAGCTATGGCTACACCTTC. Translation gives CASSSTSGQGSYGYTF.

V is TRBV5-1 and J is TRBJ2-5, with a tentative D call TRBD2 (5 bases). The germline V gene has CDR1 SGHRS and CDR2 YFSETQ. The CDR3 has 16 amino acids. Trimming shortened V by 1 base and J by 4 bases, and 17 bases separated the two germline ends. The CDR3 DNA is TGCGCCAGCAGCTTGAGGACTGCGGGCAGAGGAGAGACCCAGTACTTC. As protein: CASSLRTAGRGETQYF.

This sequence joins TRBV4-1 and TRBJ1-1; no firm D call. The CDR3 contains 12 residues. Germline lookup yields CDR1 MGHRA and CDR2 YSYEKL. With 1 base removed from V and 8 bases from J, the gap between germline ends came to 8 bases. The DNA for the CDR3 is TGCGCCAGCAGCCAAGGTAACCTAGAAGCTTTCTTT. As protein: CASSQGNLEAFF.

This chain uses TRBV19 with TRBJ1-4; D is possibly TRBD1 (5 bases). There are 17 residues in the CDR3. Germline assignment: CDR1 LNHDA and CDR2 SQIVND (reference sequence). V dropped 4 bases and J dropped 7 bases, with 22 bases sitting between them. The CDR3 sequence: CASSRGGTPVVGEKLFF. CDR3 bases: TGTGCCAGTAGTAGGGGCGGGACTCCCGTGGTCGGTGAAAAACTGTTTTTT.

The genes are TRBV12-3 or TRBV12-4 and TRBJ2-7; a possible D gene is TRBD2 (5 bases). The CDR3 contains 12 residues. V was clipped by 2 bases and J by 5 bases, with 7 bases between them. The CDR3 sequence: CASSLFGDEQYF. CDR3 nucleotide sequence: TGTGCCAGCAGTTTATTCGGGGACGAGCAGTACTTC.

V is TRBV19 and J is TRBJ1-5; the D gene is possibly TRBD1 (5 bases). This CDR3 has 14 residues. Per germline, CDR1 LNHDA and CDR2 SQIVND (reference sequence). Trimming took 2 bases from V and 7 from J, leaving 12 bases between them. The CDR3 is CASSITREGQPQHF. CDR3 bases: TGTGCCAGTAGTATAACCAGGGAGGGCCAGCCCCAGCATTTT.

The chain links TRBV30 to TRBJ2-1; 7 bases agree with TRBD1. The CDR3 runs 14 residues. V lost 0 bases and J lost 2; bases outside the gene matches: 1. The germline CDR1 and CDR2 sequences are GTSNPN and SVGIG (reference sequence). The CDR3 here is CAWSVQGTYNEQFF. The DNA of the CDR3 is TGTGCCTGGAGTGTACAGGGGACCTACAATGAGCAGTTCTTC.

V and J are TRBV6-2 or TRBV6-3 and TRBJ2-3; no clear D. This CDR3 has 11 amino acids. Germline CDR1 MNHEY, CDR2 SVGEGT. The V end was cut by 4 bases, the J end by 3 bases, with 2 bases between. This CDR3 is CASSSTDTQYF. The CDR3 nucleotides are TGTGCCAGCAGTTCGACAGATACGCAGTATTTT.

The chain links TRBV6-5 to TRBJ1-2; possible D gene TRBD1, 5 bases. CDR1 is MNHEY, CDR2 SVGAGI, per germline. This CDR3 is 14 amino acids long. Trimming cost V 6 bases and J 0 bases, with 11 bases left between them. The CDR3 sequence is CASRTRTTNYGYTF. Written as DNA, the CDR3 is TGTGCCAGCAGAACCCGGACAACTAACTATGGCTACACCTTC.

CDR3 protein: CASSNRGSNEKLFF. In nucleotides, the CDR3 is TGTGCCAGCAGCAACAGGGGTAGTAATGAAAAACTGTTTTTT. This chain joins TRBV7-9 and TRBJ1-4; TRBD1 matches 7 bases. The J segment lost 4 bases and the V segment lost 5 bases, leaving 4 bases of the junction unmatched. The CDR3 covers 14 residues. Per germline, CDR1 SEHNR and CDR2 FQNEAQ (reference sequence).

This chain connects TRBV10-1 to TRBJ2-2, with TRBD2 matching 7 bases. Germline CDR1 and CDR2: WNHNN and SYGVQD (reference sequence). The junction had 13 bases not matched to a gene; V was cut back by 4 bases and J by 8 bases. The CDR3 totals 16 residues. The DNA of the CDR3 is TGCGCCAGCAGTGGCATGACTAGCCACGGACCGGGGGAGCTGTTTTTT. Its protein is CASSGMTSHGPGELFF.

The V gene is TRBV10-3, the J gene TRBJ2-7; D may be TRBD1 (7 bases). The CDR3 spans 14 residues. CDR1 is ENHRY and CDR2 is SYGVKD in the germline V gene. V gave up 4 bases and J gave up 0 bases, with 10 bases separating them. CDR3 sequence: CAISGGTDSYEQYF. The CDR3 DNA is TGTGCCATCAGTGGCGGGACAGACTCCTACGAGCAGTACTTC.

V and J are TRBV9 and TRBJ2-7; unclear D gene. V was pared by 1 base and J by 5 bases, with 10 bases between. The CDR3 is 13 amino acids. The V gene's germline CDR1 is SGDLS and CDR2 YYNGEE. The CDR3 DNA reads TGTGCCAGCAGCGTAAACGTTCGGGACGAGCAGTACTTC. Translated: CASSVNVRDEQYF.

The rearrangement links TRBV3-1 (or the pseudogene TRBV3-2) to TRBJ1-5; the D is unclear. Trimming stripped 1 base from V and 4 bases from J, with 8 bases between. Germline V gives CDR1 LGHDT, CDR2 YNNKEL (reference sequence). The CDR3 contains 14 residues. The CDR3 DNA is TGTGCCAGCAGCCAAGGAGGGTTTAATCAGCCCCAGCATTTT. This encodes CASSQGGFNQPQHF.

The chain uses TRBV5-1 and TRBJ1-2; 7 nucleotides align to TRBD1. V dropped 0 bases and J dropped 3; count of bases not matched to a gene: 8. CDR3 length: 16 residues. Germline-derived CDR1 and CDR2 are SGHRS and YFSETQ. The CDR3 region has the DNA TGCGCCAGCAGCTTGGCTACTGGACAGGTCGACTATGGCTACACCTTC. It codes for CASSLATGQVDYGYTF. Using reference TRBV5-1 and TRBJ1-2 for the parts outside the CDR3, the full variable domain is KAGVTQTPRYLIKTRGQQVTLSCSPISGHRSVSWYQQTPGQGLQFLFEYFSETQRNKGNFPGRFSGRQFSNSRSEMNVSTLELGDSALYLCASSLATGQVDYGYTFGSGTRLTVV.

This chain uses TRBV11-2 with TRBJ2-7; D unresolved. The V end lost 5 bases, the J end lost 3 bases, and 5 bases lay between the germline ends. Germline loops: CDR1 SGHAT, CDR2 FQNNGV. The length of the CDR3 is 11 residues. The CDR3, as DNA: TGTGCCAGCAGCCTCCTCTACGAGCAGTACTTC. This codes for CASSLLYEQYF.

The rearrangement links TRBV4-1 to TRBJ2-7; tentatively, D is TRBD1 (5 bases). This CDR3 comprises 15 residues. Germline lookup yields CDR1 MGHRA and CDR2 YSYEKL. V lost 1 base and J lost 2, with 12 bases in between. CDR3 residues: CASSQVPGKTYEQYF. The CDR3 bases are TGCGCCAGCAGCCAAGTACCAGGGAAGACCTACGAGCAGTACTTC.

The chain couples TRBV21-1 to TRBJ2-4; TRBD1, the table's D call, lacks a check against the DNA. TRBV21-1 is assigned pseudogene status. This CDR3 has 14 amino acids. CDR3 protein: CASSKGTGENIQYF. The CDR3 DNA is TGTGCCAGCAGCAAGGGGACAGGGGAAAACATTCAGTACTTC.

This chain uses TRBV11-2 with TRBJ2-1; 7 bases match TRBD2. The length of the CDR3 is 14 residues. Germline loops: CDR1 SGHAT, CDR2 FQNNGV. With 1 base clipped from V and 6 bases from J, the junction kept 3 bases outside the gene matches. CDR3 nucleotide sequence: TGTGCCAGCAGCTTAGGAAGGACTAGCAATGAGCAGTTCTTC. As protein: CASSLGRTSNEQFF. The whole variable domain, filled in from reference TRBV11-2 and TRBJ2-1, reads EAGVAQSPRYKIIEKRQSVAFWCNPISGHATLYWYQQILGQGPKLLIQFQNNGVVDDSQLPKDRFSAERLKGVDSTLKIQPAKLEDSAVYLCASSLGRTSNEQFFGPGTRLTVL.

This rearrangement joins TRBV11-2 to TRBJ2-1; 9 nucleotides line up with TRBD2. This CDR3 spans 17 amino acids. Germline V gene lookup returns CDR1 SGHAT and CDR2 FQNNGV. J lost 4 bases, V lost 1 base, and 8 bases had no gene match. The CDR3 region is CASSLVLSGSFYNEQFF. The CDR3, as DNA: TGTGCCAGCAGCTTAGTCCTTAGCGGGAGTTTTTACAATGAGCAGTTCTTC.

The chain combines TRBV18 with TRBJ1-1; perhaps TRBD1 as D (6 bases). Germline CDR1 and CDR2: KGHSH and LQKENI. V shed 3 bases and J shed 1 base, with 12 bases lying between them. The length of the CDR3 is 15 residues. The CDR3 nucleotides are TGTGCCAGCTCACCCGGACAGACCCCGAACACTGAAGCTTTCTTT. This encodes CASSPGQTPNTEAFF.